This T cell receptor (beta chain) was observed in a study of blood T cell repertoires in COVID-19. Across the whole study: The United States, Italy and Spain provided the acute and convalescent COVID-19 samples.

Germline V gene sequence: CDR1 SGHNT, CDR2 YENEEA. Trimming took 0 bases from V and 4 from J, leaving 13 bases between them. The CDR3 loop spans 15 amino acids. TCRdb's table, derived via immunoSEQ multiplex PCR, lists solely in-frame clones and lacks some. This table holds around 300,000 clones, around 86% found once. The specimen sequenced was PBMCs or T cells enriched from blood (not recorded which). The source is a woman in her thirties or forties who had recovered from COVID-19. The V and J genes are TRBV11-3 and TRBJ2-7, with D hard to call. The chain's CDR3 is CASSLDRLKFYEQYF. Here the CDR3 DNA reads TGTGCCAGCAGCTTAGACAGGCTGAAATTTTACGAGCAGTACTTC.